This T cell receptor beta chain was sequenced for a study of T cell changes during pregnancy in multiple sclerosis. Assay: immunoSEQ multiplex PCR; the TCRdb copy retains only in-frame clones and omits some. In the table there are some 93,000 clones, approximately 92% of which are singletons. V lost 3 bases and J lost 2; bases outside the gene matches: 6. CDR3 length: 17 residues. Germline V gene sequence: CDR1 SGHAT, CDR2 FQNNGV. The clonotype was recovered from a female donor with multiple sclerosis, enrolled in a pregnancy study. The chain employs TRBV11-2 and TRBJ1-6; 8 bases map to TRBD1. The sample in question was peripheral blood, obtained after pregnancy. In DNA form, the CDR3 reads TGTGCCAGCAGCTTGGCAACAGGGGGACCCTATAATTCACCCCTCCACTTT. Protein product: CASSLATGGPYNSPLHF.